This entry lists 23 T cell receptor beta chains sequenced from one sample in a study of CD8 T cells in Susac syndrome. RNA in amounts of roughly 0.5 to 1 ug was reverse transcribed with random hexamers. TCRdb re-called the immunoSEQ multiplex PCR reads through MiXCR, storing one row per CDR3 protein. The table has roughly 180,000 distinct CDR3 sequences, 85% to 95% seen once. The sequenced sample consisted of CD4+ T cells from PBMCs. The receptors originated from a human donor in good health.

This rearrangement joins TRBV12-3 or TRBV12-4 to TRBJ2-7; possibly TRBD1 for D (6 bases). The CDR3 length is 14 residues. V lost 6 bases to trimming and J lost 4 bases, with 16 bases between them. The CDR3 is CASSPRGSIYEQYF. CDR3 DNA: TGTGCCAGCAGCCCCAGGGGCTCCATATACGAGCAGTACTTC.

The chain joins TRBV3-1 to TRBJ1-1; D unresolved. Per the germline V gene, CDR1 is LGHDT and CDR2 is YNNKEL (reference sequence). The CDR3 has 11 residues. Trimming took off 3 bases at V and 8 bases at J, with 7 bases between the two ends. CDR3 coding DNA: TGTGCCAGCAGCCAGCTGTGGGAAGCTTTCTTT. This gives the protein CASSQLWEAFF.

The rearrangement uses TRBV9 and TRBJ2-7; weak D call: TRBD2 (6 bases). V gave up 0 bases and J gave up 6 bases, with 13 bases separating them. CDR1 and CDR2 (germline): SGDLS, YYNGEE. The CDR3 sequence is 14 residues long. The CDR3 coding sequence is TGTGCCAGCAGCGTAGACACCACAGCGGGCGAGCAGTACTTC. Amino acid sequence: CASSVDTTAGEQYF.

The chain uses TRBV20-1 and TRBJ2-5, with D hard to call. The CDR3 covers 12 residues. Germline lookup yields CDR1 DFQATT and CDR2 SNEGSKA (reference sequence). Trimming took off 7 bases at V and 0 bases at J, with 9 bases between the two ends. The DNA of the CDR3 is TGCAGTGGAAATGTGAACCAAGAGACCCAGTACTTC. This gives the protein CSGNVNQETQYF.

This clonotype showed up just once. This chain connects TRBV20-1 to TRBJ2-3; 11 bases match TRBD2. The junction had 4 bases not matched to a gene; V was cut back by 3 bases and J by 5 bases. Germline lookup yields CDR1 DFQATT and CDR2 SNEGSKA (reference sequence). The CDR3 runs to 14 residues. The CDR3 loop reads CSARTSGKGDTQYF. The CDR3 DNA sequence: TGCAGTGCTAGGACTAGCGGGAAGGGAGATACGCAGTATTTT.

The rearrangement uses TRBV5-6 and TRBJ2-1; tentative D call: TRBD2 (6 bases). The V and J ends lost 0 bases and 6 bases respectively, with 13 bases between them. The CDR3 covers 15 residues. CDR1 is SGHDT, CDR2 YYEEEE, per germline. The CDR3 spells CASSLVGLAPNEQFF. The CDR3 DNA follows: TGTGCCAGCAGCTTGGTGGGACTGGCCCCCAATGAGCAGTTCTTC. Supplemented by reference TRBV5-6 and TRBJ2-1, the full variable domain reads DAGVTQSPTHLIKTRGQQVTLRCSPKSGHDTVSWYQQALGQGPQFIFQYYEEEERQRGNFPDRFSGHQFPNYSSELNVNALLLGDSALYLCASSLVGLAPNEQFFGPGTRLTVL.

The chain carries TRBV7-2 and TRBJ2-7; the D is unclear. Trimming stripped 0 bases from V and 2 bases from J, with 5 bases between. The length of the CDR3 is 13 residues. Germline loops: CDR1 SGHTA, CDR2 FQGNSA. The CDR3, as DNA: TGTGCCAGCAGCTTAGCCTCAGCCTACGAGCAGTACTTC. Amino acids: CASSLASAYEQYF.

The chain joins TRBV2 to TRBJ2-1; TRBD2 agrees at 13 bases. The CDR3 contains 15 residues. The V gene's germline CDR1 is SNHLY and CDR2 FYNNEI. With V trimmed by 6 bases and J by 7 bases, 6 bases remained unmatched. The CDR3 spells CASRGTSGALNEQFF. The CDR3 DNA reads TGTGCCAGCAGGGGGACTAGCGGGGCCCTGAATGAGCAGTTCTTC. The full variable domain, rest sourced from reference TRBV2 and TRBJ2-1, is EPEVTQTPSHQVTQMGQEVILRCVPISNHLYFYWYRQILGQKVEFLVSFYNNEISEKSEIFDDQFSVERPDGSNFTLKIRSTKLEDSAMYFCASRGTSGALNEQFFGPGTRLTVL.

The chain's CDR3 is CSVASGSGEQYF. CDR3 nucleotide sequence: TGCAGCGTTGCTAGCGGGAGTGGCGAGCAGTACTTC. The V gene is TRBV29-1, the J gene TRBJ2-7; 10 bases agree with TRBD2. The germline V gene has CDR1 SQVTM and CDR2 ANQGSEA. The J segment lost 6 bases and the V segment lost 4 bases, leaving 3 bases of the junction unmatched. The CDR3 extends over 12 amino acids.

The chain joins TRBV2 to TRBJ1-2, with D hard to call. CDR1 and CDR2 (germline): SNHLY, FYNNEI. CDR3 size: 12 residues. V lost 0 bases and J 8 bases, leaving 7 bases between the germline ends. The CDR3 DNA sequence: TGTGCCAGCAGTGAAGCGGATAGGGGCTACACCTTC. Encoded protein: CASSEADRGYTF.

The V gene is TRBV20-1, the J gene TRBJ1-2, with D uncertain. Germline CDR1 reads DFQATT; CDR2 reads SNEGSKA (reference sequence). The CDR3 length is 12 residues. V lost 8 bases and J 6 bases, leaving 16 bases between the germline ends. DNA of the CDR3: TGCAGTCCTCGGGCCACAGTAGATGGCTACACCTTC. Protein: CSPRATVDGYTF.

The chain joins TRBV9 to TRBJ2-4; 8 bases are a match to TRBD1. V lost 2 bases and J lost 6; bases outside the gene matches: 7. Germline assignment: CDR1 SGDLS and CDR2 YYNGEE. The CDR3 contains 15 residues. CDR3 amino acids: CASSVAGGLGNIQYF. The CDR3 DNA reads TGTGCCAGCAGCGTCGCAGGGGGCTTGGGAAACATTCAGTACTTC. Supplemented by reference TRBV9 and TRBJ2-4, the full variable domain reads DSGVTQTPKHLITATGQRVTLRCSPRSGDLSVYWYQQSLDQGLQFLIQYYNGEERAKGNILERFSAQQFPDLHSELNLSSLELGDSALYFCASSVAGGLGNIQYFGAGTRLSVL.

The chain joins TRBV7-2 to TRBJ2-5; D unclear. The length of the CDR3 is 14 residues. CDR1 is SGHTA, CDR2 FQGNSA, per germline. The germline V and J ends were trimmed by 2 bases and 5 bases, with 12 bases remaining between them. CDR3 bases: TGTGCCAGCAGCTTAATCGAAAGATGGGAGACCCAGTACTTC. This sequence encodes CASSLIERWETQYF.

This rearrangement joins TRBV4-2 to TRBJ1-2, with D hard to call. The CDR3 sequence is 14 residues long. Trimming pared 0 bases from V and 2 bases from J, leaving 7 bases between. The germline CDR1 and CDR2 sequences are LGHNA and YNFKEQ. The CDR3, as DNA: TGTGCCAGCAGCCAAGAAAGGCAGAACTATGGCTACACCTTC. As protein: CASSQERQNYGYTF.

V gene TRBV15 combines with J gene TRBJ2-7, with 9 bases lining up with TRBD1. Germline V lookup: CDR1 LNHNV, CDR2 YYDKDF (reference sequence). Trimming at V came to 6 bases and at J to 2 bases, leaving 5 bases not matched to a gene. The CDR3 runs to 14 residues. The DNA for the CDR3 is TGTGCCACCAGGACCGACAGGGGGACCTACGAGCAGTACTTC. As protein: CATRTDRGTYEQYF.

The CDR3, as DNA: TGTGCCAGCAGCCAAAATCGGGGACTACGCAACACCGGGGAGCTGTTTTTT. Its protein product is CASSQNRGLRNTGELFF. The chain has TRBV3-1 and TRBJ2-2; 7 bases map to TRBD2. The CDR3 covers 17 residues. Germline trimming cut 2 bases from V and 2 bases from J; bases unmatched to any gene: 8. Germline-derived CDR1 and CDR2 are LGHDT and YNNKEL (reference sequence).

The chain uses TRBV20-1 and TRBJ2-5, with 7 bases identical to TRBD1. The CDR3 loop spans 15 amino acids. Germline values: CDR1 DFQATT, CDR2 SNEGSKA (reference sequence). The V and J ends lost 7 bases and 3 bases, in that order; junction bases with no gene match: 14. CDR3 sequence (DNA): TGCAGTGTTCGATTTCCGGGACAGAAAAAAGAGACCCAGTACTTC. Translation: CSVRFPGQKKETQYF.

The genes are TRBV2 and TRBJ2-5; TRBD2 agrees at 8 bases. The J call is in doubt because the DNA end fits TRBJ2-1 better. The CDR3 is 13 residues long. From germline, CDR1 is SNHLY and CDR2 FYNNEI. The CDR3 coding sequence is TGTGCCAGCAGTGAAGAGGGGACTAGAACCCAGTTCTTC. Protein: CASSEEGTRTQFF.

CDR3 DNA sequence: TGTGCCAGCAGACGTACTAGCGGGAGTGCCTACGAGCAGTACTTC. Translating it yields CASRRTSGSAYEQYF. The chain employs TRBV27 and TRBJ2-7; 11 nucleotides align to TRBD2. Germline CDR1 MNHEY, CDR2 SMNVEV (reference sequence). CDR3 length equals 15 residues. J lost 2 bases, V lost 6 bases, and 6 bases had no gene match.

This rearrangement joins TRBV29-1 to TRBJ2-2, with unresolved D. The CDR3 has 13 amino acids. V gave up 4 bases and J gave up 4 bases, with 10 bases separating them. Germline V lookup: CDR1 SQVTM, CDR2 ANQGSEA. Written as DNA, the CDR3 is TGCAGCGTTGTAATCACTGGCACCGGGGAGCTGTTTTTT. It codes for CSVVITGTGELFF.

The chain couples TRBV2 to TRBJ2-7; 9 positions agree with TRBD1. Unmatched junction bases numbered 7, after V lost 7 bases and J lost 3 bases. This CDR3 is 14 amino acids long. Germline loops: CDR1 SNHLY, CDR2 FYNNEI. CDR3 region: CASKGQGALYEQYF. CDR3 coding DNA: TGTGCCAGCAAGGGACAGGGAGCCCTCTACGAGCAGTACTTC.

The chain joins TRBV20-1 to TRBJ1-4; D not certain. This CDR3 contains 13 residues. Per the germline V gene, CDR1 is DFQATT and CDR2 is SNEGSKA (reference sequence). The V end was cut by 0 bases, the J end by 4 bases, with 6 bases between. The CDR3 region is CSAREARNEKLFF. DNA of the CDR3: TGCAGTGCTAGAGAGGCCCGTAATGAAAAACTGTTTTTT.

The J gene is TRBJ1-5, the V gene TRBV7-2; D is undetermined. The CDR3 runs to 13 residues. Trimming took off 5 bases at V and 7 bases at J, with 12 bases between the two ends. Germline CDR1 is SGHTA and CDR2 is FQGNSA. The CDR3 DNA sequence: TGTGCCAGCAGCGACACATCACAACAGCCCCAGCATTTT. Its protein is CASSDTSQQPQHF. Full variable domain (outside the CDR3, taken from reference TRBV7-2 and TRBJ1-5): GAGVSQSPSNKVTEKGKDVELRCDPISGHTALYWYRQSLGQGLEFLIYFQGNSAPDKSGLPSDRFSAERTGGSVSTLTIQRTQQEDSAVYLCASSDTSQQPQHFGDGTRLSIL.